A single sample gave rise to the 12 T cell receptor beta chains below, sequenced in a study of T cells after yellow fever vaccination. TCRdb reprocessed the 5' RACE reads with MiXCR, giving one entry per CDR3 protein. The table has 500,000 to 650,000 distinct CDR3 sequences, less than 20% seen once. The starting material was PBMCs, obtained about 5 days after the first yellow fever vaccination. These receptors all come from a man between 18 and 35 years old who received the YFV17D yellow fever vaccine.

Only a few counts were recorded for this clonotype. The chain joins TRBV11-1 to TRBJ1-1, with 8 bases identical to TRBD1. After removal of 5 bases from V and 6 bases from J, the junction contained 23 bases not matched to a gene. CDR3 length: 19 amino acids. Germline V gene sequence: CDR1 SGHAT, CDR2 FQDESV (reference sequence). CDR3 sequence (DNA): TGTGCCAGCAGCAATCACCCTCGTGGGACAGGTGATCGTAGCCCTGAAGCTTTCTTT. Translation: CASSNHPRGTGDRSPEAFF.

The V call is TRBV7-2, the J call TRBJ1-3, with 8 positions matching TRBD1. This CDR3 contains 17 residues. Looked up from germline, CDR1 is SGHTA and CDR2 is FQGNSA. Germline trimming cut 1 base from V and 9 bases from J; bases unmatched to any gene: 14. CDR3 sequence: CASSLGTGYARRSTIYF. DNA of the CDR3: TGTGCCAGCAGCTTAGGGACAGGGTATGCCAGACGGAGCACCATATATTTT. Filled out from reference TRBV7-2 and TRBJ1-3, the complete variable domain reads GAGVSQSPSNKVTEKGKDVELRCDPISGHTALYWYRQSLGQGLEFLIYFQGNSAPDKSGLPSDRFSAERTGGSVSTLTIQRTQQEDSAVYLCASSLGTGYARRSTIYFGEGSWLTVV.

CDR3 protein: CSVGGSYNSPLHF. CDR3 nucleotide sequence: TGCAGCGTTGGGGGCTCCTATAATTCACCCCTCCACTTT. This chain joins TRBV29-1 and TRBJ1-6; D ambiguous. The CDR3 sequence is 13 residues long. Trimming cost V 4 bases and J 0 bases, with 4 bases left between them. Germline loops: CDR1 SQVTM, CDR2 ANQGSEA.

The rearrangement joins TRBV4-3 to TRBJ2-3, with TRBD2 matching over 7 bases. Germline V CDR1 and CDR2: LGHNA, YSLEER. V shed 0 bases and J 2 bases; nucleotides not matched to a gene: 2. CDR3 length: 15 amino acids. The CDR3 is CASSQDGGTTDTQYF. CDR3 DNA sequence: TGCGCCAGCAGCCAAGACGGGGGGACCACAGATACGCAGTATTTT.

There are a few counts of this clonotype. The J gene is TRBJ2-7, the V gene TRBV27; either TRBD1 or TRBD2 may supply D (5 bases each). This CDR3 contains 16 residues. V was pared by 5 bases and J by 2 bases, with 19 bases between. CDR1 is MNHEY and CDR2 is SMNVEV in the germline V gene (reference sequence). CDR3 in amino acids: CASSAPGAGRPYEQYF. The CDR3 DNA reads as TGTGCCAGCAGTGCGCCCGGGGCAGGGAGACCCTACGAGCAGTACTTC.

V and J are TRBV4-3 and TRBJ1-2; 8 bases map to TRBD1. This CDR3 has 15 residues. V lost 0 bases, J lost 5 bases, and 5 bases stayed unmatched. The germline CDR1 and CDR2 sequences are LGHNA and YSLEER. The DNA of the CDR3 is TGCGCCAGCAGCCAAGAATCTCGGACAGGGTATGGCTACACCTTC. Translated, it gives CASSQESRTGYGYTF.

Only a few counts were recorded for this clonotype. The gene calls are TRBV6-1 and TRBJ2-2; the D gene is possibly TRBD2 (5 bases). V lost 10 bases and J 6 bases, leaving 21 bases between the germline ends. The CDR3 sequence is 15 residues long. From germline, CDR1 is MNHNS and CDR2 SASEGT. Written as DNA, the CDR3 is TGTGCCACCTCCCCAATCGGGGAAGGAGCCGGGGAGCTGTTTTTT. This gives the protein CATSPIGEGAGELFF.

This chain joins TRBV13 and TRBJ2-1; possible D gene TRBD2, 6 bases. V dropped 5 bases and J dropped 0 bases, with 14 bases sitting between them. The CDR3 has 16 residues. Looked up from germline, CDR1 is PRHDT and CDR2 is FYEKMQ (reference sequence). The CDR3 DNA is TGTGCCAGCAGCGGACTAACAAAGAGCTCCTACAATGAGCAGTTCTTC. Residues: CASSGLTKSSYNEQFF.

The DNA for the CDR3 is TGTGCCAGCAGTCTTAGACAGGGAGGCGAGCAGTACTTC. Its translation: CASSLRQGGEQYF. This sequence joins TRBV12-3 or TRBV12-4 and TRBJ2-7; tentatively, D is TRBD1 (7 bases). The length of the CDR3 is 13 residues. With 5 bases removed from V and 6 bases from J, the gap between germline ends came to 14 bases.

This clonotype has just a few counts. V is TRBV6-6 and J is TRBJ1-2, with D possibly matching TRBD1 (6 bases). V lost 10 bases and J lost 3, with 15 bases in between. Germline CDR1 and CDR2: MNHNY and SVGAGI (reference sequence). CDR3 length: 13 residues. The CDR3 region has the DNA TGTGCCATCACTACAGGGCCCTACTATGGCTACACCTTC. Amino acids: CAITTGPYYGYTF.

This chain uses TRBV20-1 with TRBJ1-1; a possible D gene is TRBD1 (5 bases). Trimming stripped 8 bases from V and 3 bases from J, with 19 bases between. Germline lookup yields CDR1 DFQATT and CDR2 SNEGSKA (reference sequence). The length of the CDR3 is 14 residues. In DNA form, the CDR3 reads TGCAGTACGGGGCCCCCAGGGTGGGACACTGAAGCTTTCTTT. It encodes CSTGPPGWDTEAFF.

This clonotype appeared a single time. The V and J genes are TRBV18 and TRBJ2-7; D gene ambiguous. Germline V gene sequence: CDR1 KGHSH, CDR2 LQKENI. The CDR3 totals 13 residues. In DNA form, the CDR3 reads TGTGCCCGCTCACCGTCATCCCTTCGCGAGCAGTACGTC. Translating it yields CARSPSSLREQYV.